Listed here are 16 T cell receptor beta chains from one sample, sequenced in a study of post-analysis software for immune sequencing data. Study results and caveats: Four or five TRBV segments were more frequent in patients than controls; TRBV5-6, TRBV5-1 and TRBV20-1 belonged to this group.

No antigens are known for them. TCR beta libraries were prepared from cDNA with unique molecular identifiers. A single record per CDR3 protein comes from TCRdb applying MiXCR to the PCR reads. The profile shows 750,000 to 950,000 distinct CDR3 sequences, about 53% of them singletons. Sequenced sample: blood. Receptors were obtained from a girl under 18 with multiple sclerosis.

The chain has TRBV7-2 and TRBJ2-7; 9 bases line up with TRBD1. The CDR3 is made up of 14 amino acids. Germline trimming cut 0 bases from V and 6 bases from J; bases unmatched to any gene: 3. Germline CDR1 reads SGHTA; CDR2 reads FQGNSA. CDR3 amino acids: CASSLAVTGGEQYF. Written as DNA, the CDR3 is TGTGCCAGCAGCTTAGCTGTGACAGGGGGCGAGCAGTACTTC.

J is TRBJ2-5 and V is TRBV20-1; D unclear. The CDR3 covers 13 residues. Trimming left V 6 bases short and J 11 bases short, with 22 bases between. Germline values: CDR1 DFQATT, CDR2 SNEGSKA (reference sequence). This CDR3 reads CSAPPPGYNEQYF. In DNA form, the CDR3 reads TGCAGTGCCCCCCCGCCCGGCTACAATGAGCAGTACTTC.

This clonotype has more than one count but fewer than ten. The chain links TRBV13 to TRBJ1-2, with 7 bases aligning to TRBD1. CDR3 size: 15 residues. In germline, CDR1 is PRHDT, CDR2 FYEKMQ (reference sequence). J was trimmed by 2 bases and V by 10 bases; bases with no gene match: 13. The CDR3 protein is CATRARQGENYGYTF. The CDR3 coding sequence is TGTGCCACGCGAGCCAGACAGGGAGAAAACTATGGCTACACCTTC.

The chain couples TRBV2 to TRBJ2-3; 7 bases are shared with TRBD2. The CDR3 sequence is 11 residues long. The germline V gene encodes CDR1 SNHLY and CDR2 FYNNEI. J lost 8 bases, V lost 8 bases, and 4 bases had no gene match. The CDR3 bases are TGTGCCAGCTTAACTAGCGTTACGCAGTATTTT. This codes for CASLTSVTQYF.

This chain uses TRBV5-5 with TRBJ1-2; D is perhaps TRBD1 (6 bases). Per germline, CDR1 SGHKS and CDR2 YYEKEE (reference sequence). The CDR3 has 14 amino acids. The V end was cut by 4 bases, the J end by 8 bases, with 18 bases between. CDR3 nucleotide sequence: TGTGCCAGCAGCCCGGACAGCGGGTCCGGCGGCTACACCTTC. Protein sequence: CASSPDSGSGGYTF.

This chain uses TRBV7-6 with TRBJ2-7; unclear D gene. Trimming left V 1 base short and J 5 bases short, with 12 bases between. Germline V gives CDR1 SGHVS, CDR2 FNYEAQ. This CDR3 is built from 14 residues. Here the CDR3 DNA reads TGTGCCAGCAGCTTAGAATCTGAGGCAAACGAGCAGTACTTC. This gives the protein CASSLESEANEQYF. Together with reference TRBV7-6 and TRBJ2-7, the CDR3 gives the full variable domain: GAGVSQSPRYKVTKRGQDVALRCDPISGHVSLYWYRQALGQGPEFLTYFNYEAQQDKSGLPNDRFSAERPEGSISTLTIQRTEQRDSAMYRCASSLESEANEQYFGPGTRLTVT.

This clonotype was seen only a few times. The V call is TRBV20-1, the J call TRBJ2-7, with 13 positions matching TRBD2. The CDR3 runs to 14 residues. Trimming took 5 bases from V and 2 from J; bases not matched to a gene: 3. The germline V gene encodes CDR1 DFQATT and CDR2 SNEGSKA (reference sequence). The CDR3 reads CSAGGLAGPYEQYF. The CDR3 coding sequence is TGCAGTGCTGGGGGACTAGCGGGACCCTACGAGCAGTACTTC.

Many counts were recorded for this clonotype. The chain has TRBV5-1 and TRBJ2-5, with 7 bases that match TRBD2. V shed 0 bases, J shed 1 base, and the junction held 0 bases outside the gene matches. The CDR3 has 14 amino acids. Germline assignment: CDR1 SGHRS and CDR2 YFSETQ. This CDR3 is CASSLGGSQETQYF. CDR3 nucleotides: TGCGCCAGCAGCTTGGGCGGGAGCCAAGAGACCCAGTACTTC.

The rearrangement links TRBV2 to TRBJ2-1; perhaps D is TRBD1 or TRBD2 (5 bases each). The CDR3 runs to 13 residues. V lost 11 bases and J 8 bases, leaving 19 bases between the germline ends. The germline V gene encodes CDR1 SNHLY and CDR2 FYNNEI. The CDR3 protein is CALREGPSDEQFF. Here the CDR3 DNA reads TGTGCCCTGAGAGAGGGGCCGTCGGATGAGCAGTTCTTC.

This clonotype was counted only a few times. The chain combines TRBV6-5 with TRBJ1-5, with TRBD1 as a possible D gene (5 bases). Germline loops: CDR1 MNHEY, CDR2 SVGAGI. V lost 6 bases to trimming and J lost 6 bases, with 18 bases between them. There are 15 residues in the CDR3. CDR3 in DNA: TGTGCCAGCAGGCAGACATCGGGGGTGGGTCAGCCCCAGCATTTT. It encodes CASRQTSGVGQPQHF.

This clonotype appeared a few times. This chain uses TRBV29-1 with TRBJ2-5; D not certain. Trimming removed 4 bases from V and 5 bases from J, with 11 bases in between. Germline V lookup: CDR1 SQVTM, CDR2 ANQGSEA. This CDR3 has 12 amino acids. The CDR3 loop is CSVVPFSETQYF. In nucleotides, the CDR3 is TGCAGCGTTGTTCCCTTTTCGGAGACCCAGTACTTC.

The chain has TRBV18 and TRBJ2-5; 10 nucleotides match TRBD2. Germline trimming cut 0 bases from V and 3 bases from J; bases unmatched to any gene: 10. Germline V gives CDR1 KGHSH, CDR2 LQKENI. The CDR3 has 18 residues. In nucleotides, the CDR3 is TGTGCCAGCTCACCACCGTCTTCCCTAGCGGGGGTTAAAGAGACCCAGTACTTC. Translated: CASSPPSSLAGVKETQYF.

The chain has TRBV20-1 and TRBJ2-5; TRBD2 aligns across 7 bases. The CDR3 sequence is 11 residues long. Germline V gives CDR1 DFQATT, CDR2 SNEGSKA (reference sequence). V dropped 6 bases and J dropped 11; count of bases not matched to a gene: 9. CDR3 nucleotide sequence: TGCAGTGCGGTCGGGGGGAATGAGCAGTACTTC. Translating gives CSAVGGNEQYF.

The V call is TRBV5-1, the J call TRBJ2-4; D assignment may be TRBD1 or TRBD2 (5 bases each). Germline V lookup: CDR1 SGHRS, CDR2 YFSETQ. The CDR3 covers 20 residues. V gave up 0 bases and J gave up 4 bases, with 26 bases separating them. CDR3 residues: CASSLVAVYRDPIQKNIQYF. Here the CDR3 DNA reads TGCGCCAGCAGCTTGGTCGCAGTCTACCGGGACCCCATCCAGAAAAACATTCAGTACTTC.

This clonotype was counted once. This chain links TRBV7-9 with TRBJ1-1; D unresolved. The V gene lost 6 bases and the J gene lost 4 bases, with 15 bases spanning the gap. In germline, CDR1 is SEHNR, CDR2 FQNEAQ (reference sequence). The CDR3 is 14 residues long. CDR3 bases: TGTGCCAGCAGTGTACAATCGGGAGGCACTGAAGCTTTCTTT. It yields the protein CASSVQSGGTEAFF.

The chain links TRBV5-1 to TRBJ2-1, with 8 bases that match TRBD2. CDR1 is SGHRS and CDR2 is YFSETQ in the germline V gene. This CDR3 region has 17 residues. V lost 0 bases, J lost 5 bases, and 10 bases stayed unmatched. CDR3 sequence reads: CASSLDLGTRPNNEQFF. CDR3 sequence (DNA): TGCGCCAGCAGCTTGGACCTCGGGACTAGACCCAACAATGAGCAGTTCTTC.